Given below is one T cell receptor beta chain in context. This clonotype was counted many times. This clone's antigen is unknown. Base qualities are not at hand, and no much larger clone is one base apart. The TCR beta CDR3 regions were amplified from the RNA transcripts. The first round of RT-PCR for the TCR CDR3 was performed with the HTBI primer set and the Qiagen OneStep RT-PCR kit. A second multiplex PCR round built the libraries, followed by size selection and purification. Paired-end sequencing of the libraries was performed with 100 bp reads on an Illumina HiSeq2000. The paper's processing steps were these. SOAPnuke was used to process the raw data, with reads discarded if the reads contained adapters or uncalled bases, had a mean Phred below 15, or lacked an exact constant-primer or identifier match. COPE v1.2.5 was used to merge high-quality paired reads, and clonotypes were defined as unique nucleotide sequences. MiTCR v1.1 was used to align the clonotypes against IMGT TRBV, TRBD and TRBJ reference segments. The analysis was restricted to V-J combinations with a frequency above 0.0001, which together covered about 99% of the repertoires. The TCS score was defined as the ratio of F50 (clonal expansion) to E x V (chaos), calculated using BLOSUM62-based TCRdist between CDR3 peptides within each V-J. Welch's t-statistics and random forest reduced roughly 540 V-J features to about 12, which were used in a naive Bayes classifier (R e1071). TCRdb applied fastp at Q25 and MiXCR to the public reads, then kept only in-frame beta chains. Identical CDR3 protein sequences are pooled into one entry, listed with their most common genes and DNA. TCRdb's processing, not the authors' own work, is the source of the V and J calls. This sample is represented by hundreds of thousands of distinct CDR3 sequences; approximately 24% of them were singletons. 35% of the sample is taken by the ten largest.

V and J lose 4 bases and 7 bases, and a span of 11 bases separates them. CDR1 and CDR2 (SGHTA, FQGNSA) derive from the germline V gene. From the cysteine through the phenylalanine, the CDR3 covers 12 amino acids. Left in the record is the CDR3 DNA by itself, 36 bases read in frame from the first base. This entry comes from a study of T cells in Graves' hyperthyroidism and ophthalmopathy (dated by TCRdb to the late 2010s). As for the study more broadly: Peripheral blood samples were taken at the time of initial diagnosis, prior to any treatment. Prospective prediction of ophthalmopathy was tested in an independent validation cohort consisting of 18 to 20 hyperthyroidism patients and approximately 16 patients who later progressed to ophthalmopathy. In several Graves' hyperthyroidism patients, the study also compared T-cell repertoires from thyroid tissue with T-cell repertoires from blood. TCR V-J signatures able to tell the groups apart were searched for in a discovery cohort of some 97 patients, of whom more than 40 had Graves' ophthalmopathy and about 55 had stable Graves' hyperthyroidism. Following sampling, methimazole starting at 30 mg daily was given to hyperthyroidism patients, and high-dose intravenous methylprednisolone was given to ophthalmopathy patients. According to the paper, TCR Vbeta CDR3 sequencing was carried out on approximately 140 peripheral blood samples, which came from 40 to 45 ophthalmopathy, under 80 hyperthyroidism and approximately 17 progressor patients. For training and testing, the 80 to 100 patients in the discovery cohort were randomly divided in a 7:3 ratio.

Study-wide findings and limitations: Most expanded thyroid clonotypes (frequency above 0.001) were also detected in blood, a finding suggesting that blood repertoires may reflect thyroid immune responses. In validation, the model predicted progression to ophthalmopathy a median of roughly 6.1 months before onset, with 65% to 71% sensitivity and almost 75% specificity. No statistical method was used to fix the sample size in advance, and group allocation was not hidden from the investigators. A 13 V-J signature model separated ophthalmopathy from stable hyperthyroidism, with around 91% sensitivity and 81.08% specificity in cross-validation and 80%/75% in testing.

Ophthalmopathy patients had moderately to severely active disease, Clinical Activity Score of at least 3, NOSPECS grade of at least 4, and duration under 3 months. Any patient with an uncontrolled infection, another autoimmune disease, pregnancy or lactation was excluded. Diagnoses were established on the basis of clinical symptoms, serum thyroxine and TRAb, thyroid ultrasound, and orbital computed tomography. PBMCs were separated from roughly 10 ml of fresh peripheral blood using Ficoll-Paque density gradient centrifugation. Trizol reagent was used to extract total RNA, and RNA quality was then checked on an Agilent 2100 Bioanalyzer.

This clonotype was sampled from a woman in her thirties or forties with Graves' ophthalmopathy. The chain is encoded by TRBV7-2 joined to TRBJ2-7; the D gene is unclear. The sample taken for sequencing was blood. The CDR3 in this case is CASSSAYLEQYF. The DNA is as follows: TGTGCCAGCAGCTCCGCTTATTTGGAGCAGTACTTC.